One sample yielded the 15 T cell receptor beta chains listed below, sequenced in a study of T cells in Graves' hyperthyroidism and ophthalmopathy. Authors of the study amplified TCR beta CDR3 regions from RNA transcripts. First-round RT-PCR of the TCR CDR3 relied on the HTBI primer set. TCRdb ran MiXCR on the multiplex PCR reads and lists one entry per CDR3 protein. Of some 800,000 distinct CDR3 sequences listed, roughly 37% are singletons. Sequencing used blood. These receptors were obtained from a man between 18 and 35 years old with Graves' hyperthyroidism.

The sample holds many counts of this clonotype. J is TRBJ1-1 and V is TRBV7-8; 8 nucleotides match TRBD1. The CDR3 extends over 14 amino acids. Germline V lookup: CDR1 SGHVS, CDR2 FQNEAQ. J was trimmed by 5 bases and V by 7 bases; bases with no gene match: 9. For the CDR3, the DNA is TGTGCCAGCACCGCAGGGGGCGCGTTAACTGAAGCTTTCTTT. It codes for CASTAGGALTEAFF.

In this sample, this clonotype turned up a few times. The chain joins TRBV6-5 to TRBJ1-2, with TRBD1 matching over 7 bases. Trimming cost V 0 bases and J 4 bases; bases outside gene matches: 2. The germline V gene has CDR1 MNHEY and CDR2 SVGAGI. The CDR3 runs 14 residues. This chain's CDR3 is CASSYSGTVYGYTF. The CDR3, as DNA: TGTGCCAGCAGTTACTCCGGGACAGTCTATGGCTACACCTTC.

The J gene is TRBJ1-3, the V gene TRBV9, with D perhaps TRBD1 (6 bases). In germline, CDR1 is SGDLS, CDR2 YYNGEE. The length of the CDR3 is 14 residues. V lost 3 bases to trimming and J lost 1 base, with 8 bases between them. For the CDR3, the DNA is TGTGCCAGCAGCGCAGGGGATTCTGGAAACACCATATATTTT. This gives the protein CASSAGDSGNTIYF.

This clonotype has a handful of counts. This sequence joins TRBV20-1 and TRBJ2-5; 10 bases line up with TRBD2. V trimming: 3 bases; J trimming: 5 bases; junction bases outside the gene matches: 9. This CDR3 is built from 15 residues. Germline CDR1 reads DFQATT; CDR2 reads SNEGSKA (reference sequence). The CDR3 spells CSASPAGGLGETQYF. CDR3 DNA: TGCAGTGCTAGTCCAGCGGGGGGGCTCGGGGAGACCCAGTACTTC.

In the case of this clonotype: Being one base from a much bigger clone, this may be a read error. The chain uses TRBV5-5 and TRBJ1-2; D unresolved. The germline gives CDR1 SGHKS, CDR2 YYEKEE (reference sequence). CDR3 size: 12 residues. The CDR3 DNA is TGTGCCAGCAGCTCCTTAAACTATGACTACACCTTC. It is translated as CASSSLNYDYTF.

Of note for this clonotype: A much larger clone lies one base from this, so it may be a read error. The chain combines TRBV19 with TRBJ1-1, with unresolved D. The V gene's germline CDR1 is LNHDA and CDR2 SQIVND (reference sequence). The CDR3 covers 14 residues. Trimming took 5 bases from V and 1 from J, leaving 11 bases between them. Here the CDR3 DNA reads TGTGCCAGTAGTGCCGGAGGTCAGAACACTGAAGCTTTCTTT. This sequence encodes CASSAGGQNTEAFF.

This sequence joins TRBV19 and TRBJ1-2; D possibly corresponds to TRBD1 (6 bases). This CDR3 has 16 residues. The germline V gene encodes CDR1 LNHDA and CDR2 SQIVND (reference sequence). V dropped 5 bases and J dropped 2 bases, with 18 bases sitting between them. The CDR3, as DNA: TGTGCCAGTAGTCCTATGGCAGGGGAGTCAAACTATGGCTACACCTTC. Translating it yields CASSPMAGESNYGYTF.

This clonotype showed up just a few times. CDR3 residues: CASSSAQDYEQYF. CDR3 nucleotide sequence: TGTGCCAGCAGTTCCGCACAGGACTACGAGCAGTACTTC. The J gene is TRBJ2-7, the V gene TRBV12-3 or TRBV12-4; a possible D gene is TRBD1 (5 bases). The CDR3 has 13 residues. The V end lost 4 bases, the J end lost 3 bases, and 10 bases lay between the germline ends.

With regard to this clonotype: This may arise from a read error, as a much more abundant clone is one base away. This chain uses TRBV20-1 with TRBJ2-5, with TRBD2 as a possible D gene (5 bases). This CDR3 has 14 amino acids. The V end lost 0 bases, the J end lost 4 bases, and 12 bases lay between the germline ends. CDR1 and CDR2 (germline): DFQATT, SNEGSKA (reference sequence). CDR3 in DNA: TGCAGTGCTAGAGATGGGAGCCCTCGAGAGACCCAGTACTTC. Encoded protein: CSARDGSPRETQYF.

This clonotype was counted at least ten times. The V call is TRBV2, the J call TRBJ2-5; maybe TRBD2 (6 bases). V was shortened by 4 bases and J by 9 bases, with 15 bases between the two germline ends. CDR1 is SNHLY, CDR2 FYNNEI, per germline. The CDR3 extends over 13 amino acids. Written as DNA, the CDR3 is TGTGCCAGCAGTGGACGGGGACTTCGGGCCCAGTACTTC. It codes for CASSGRGLRAQYF.

The CDR3 here is CSASGGGANRNQPQHF. The CDR3 coding sequence is TGCAGTGCTAGTGGGGGAGGGGCGAATCGCAATCAGCCCCAGCATTTT. This chain links TRBV20-1 with TRBJ1-5; possibly TRBD1 for D (5 bases). CDR3 length: 16 residues. Germline CDR1 is DFQATT and CDR2 is SNEGSKA (reference sequence). The V end lost 3 bases, the J end lost 2 bases, and 17 bases lay between the germline ends.

This rearrangement joins TRBV5-1 to TRBJ1-2; D not resolved. The CDR3 has 13 amino acids. CDR1 is SGHRS and CDR2 is YFSETQ in the germline V gene. Trimming removed 0 bases from V and 7 bases from J, with 10 bases in between. The CDR3 reads CASSLADKGGYTF. CDR3 sequence (DNA): TGCGCCAGCAGCTTGGCCGACAAGGGTGGCTACACCTTC.

The chain is built from TRBV7-3 and TRBJ1-1, with TRBD1 identical over 10 bases. Germline trimming cut 4 bases from V and 3 bases from J; bases unmatched to any gene: 2. The CDR3 runs to 14 residues. Germline V CDR1 and CDR2: SGHTA, FQGTGA. In nucleotides, the CDR3 is TGTGCCAGCAGCTCGGACAGGGGGTACACTGAAGCTTTCTTT. This translates into CASSSDRGYTEAFF.

This chain joins TRBV4-1 and TRBJ1-2; D unresolved. This CDR3 is 14 amino acids long. Germline lookup yields CDR1 MGHRA and CDR2 YSYEKL. V was shortened by 1 base and J by 8 bases, with 14 bases between the two germline ends. CDR3 in amino acids: CASSQGVERPGYTF. CDR3 DNA: TGCGCCAGCAGCCAAGGTGTGGAGCGTCCGGGCTACACCTTC.

The rearrangement joins TRBV10-3 to TRBJ1-3; 8 bases align to TRBD1. With V trimmed by 10 bases and J by 3 bases, 8 bases remained unmatched. Per the germline V gene, CDR1 is ENHRY and CDR2 is SYGVKD. This CDR3 is built from 14 residues. This CDR3 is CASRPTGGGNTIYF. CDR3 DNA: TGTGCCAGCAGGCCAACAGGGGGTGGAAACACCATATATTTT.